The T cell receptor beta chain described here comes from a study of cytomegalovirus exposure and HLA in healthy donors. CDR1 and CDR2 from the germline V gene are MGHRA and YSYEKL. The CDR3 length is 18 residues. With V trimmed by 1 base and J by 10 bases, 16 bases remained unmatched. About this clone: The target antigen is unknown.

Study findings and constraints: Overall, around 150 TCR beta chains were annotated as cytomegalovirus-associated.

The PCR ran on 60 Vbeta and 13 Jbeta primers. Sequencing used immunoSEQ multiplex PCR; TCRdb keeps in-frame clones, though not all of them. The repertoire holds fewer than 150,000 clones, over 75% seen once, with 1% to 1.5% in the top ten. This sequence was found in a man aged 50-59 years in good health and CMV-seronegative. Sequenced sample: PBMCs. This sequence joins TRBV4-1 and TRBJ2-1; 10 nucleotides line up with TRBD2. The CDR3 is CASSQAPTGSGRALEQFF. The CDR3 DNA follows: TGCGCCAGCAGCCAAGCCCCAACGGGCAGCGGGAGGGCCCTAGAGCAGTTCTTC.